The source of this T cell receptor (beta chain) is a study of T cells after yellow fever vaccination. TCRdb re-derived calls from the 5' RACE reads in MiXCR, one entry per CDR3 protein. The repertoire holds under 600,000 distinct CDR3 sequences, with about 14% as singletons. The CDR3 consists of 15 residues. The germline V and J ends were trimmed by 5 bases and 1 base, with 18 bases remaining between them. CDR1 and CDR2 (germline): SQVTM, ANQGSEA. This chain uses TRBV29-1 with TRBJ2-7; a weak D match, TRBD1 (6 bases). The sequencing used PBMCs, collected on the day of the yellow fever booster vaccination. The receptor's source is a man aged 25 to 45 who received the YFV17D yellow fever vaccine. Written as DNA, the CDR3 is TGCAGCGTTTCCGGTGTGTCGGGACATTCCTACGAGCAGTACTTC. Amino acid sequence: CSVSGVSGHSYEQYF.